Listed here are 14 T cell receptor beta chains from one sample, sequenced in a study of T cell clonotyping in hematopoietic cell transplantation (dated by TCRdb to about 2021). Libraries were built with the immunoSEQ multiplex PCR assay. The clones in this table, taken by TCRdb from immuneACCESS, are in-frame only. Not every clone is retained; where verified, under half of the shortfall comes from an unresolved V gene, and the cause of the rest is unknown. This sample comprises 11,000 or so clones, roughly 90% of them detected only once. The biggest ten clones account for about 13% of the sample. The time point label, read with the paper, signifies: recipient sample about 28 days before transplant, after cytoreduction. Sequenced material: peripheral blood mononuclear cells, taken before stem cell transplant. Receptors were obtained from a woman aged 40 to 50 with acute myeloid leukemia. Some clones in this sample may be carry-over from other donors' samples.

The chain is built from TRBV4-2 and TRBJ1-5; 9 nucleotides align to TRBD1. The J segment lost 6 bases and the V segment lost 1 base, leaving 7 bases of the junction unmatched. This CDR3 is 16 amino acids long. Germline-derived CDR1 and CDR2 are LGHNA and YNFKEQ. The CDR3 spells CASSQAGQGAPQPQHF. The CDR3 region has the DNA TGTGCCAGCAGCCAAGCGGGACAGGGAGCCCCTCAGCCCCAGCATTTT.

The chain combines TRBV7-8 with TRBJ2-7; the D is unclear. The CDR3 is 14 amino acids. V was cut by 3 bases and J by 0 bases, with 9 bases left in between. CDR1 and CDR2 (germline): SGHVS, FQNEAQ. CDR3 DNA: TGTGCCAGCAGCTTGCGACGGGTCTCCTACGAGCAGTACTTC. Its translation: CASSLRRVSYEQYF.

The V and J genes are TRBV29-1 and TRBJ1-1, with a tentative D call TRBD1 (6 bases). Per germline, CDR1 SQVTM and CDR2 ANQGSEA. Between the trimmed V and J ends, which lost 5 bases and 5 bases, there was a span of 9 bases. This CDR3 region has 11 residues. CDR3 in amino acids: CSVLQGTEAFF. The CDR3 DNA reads as TGCAGCGTTTTACAGGGAACTGAAGCTTTCTTT.

The chain joins TRBV7-8 to TRBJ2-7; tentatively, D is TRBD2 (6 bases). Germline V gene sequence: CDR1 SGHVS, CDR2 FQNEAQ. V lost 6 bases and J lost 2, with 11 bases in between. The CDR3 totals 13 residues. This CDR3 reads CASRGSGAYEQYF. The CDR3 DNA is TGTGCCAGCAGAGGTAGCGGTGCCTACGAGCAGTACTTC.

This clone was counted between two and nine times. V and J are TRBV25-1 and TRBJ2-7; no firm D call. Germline V gene sequence: CDR1 MGHDK, CDR2 SYGVNS. The V end was cut by 3 bases, the J end by 7 bases, with 10 bases between. The CDR3 extends over 12 amino acids. Here the CDR3 DNA reads TGTGCCAGCAGTGACCTAGTAGGGGAGCAGTACTTC. It is translated as CASSDLVGEQYF.

The chain links TRBV30 to TRBJ2-7; D is ambiguous. Germline CDR1 GTSNPN, CDR2 SVGIG (reference sequence). Trimming removed 2 bases from V and 2 bases from J, with 10 bases in between. The CDR3 covers 13 residues. The CDR3 loop is CAWSLTRAYEQYF. For the CDR3, the DNA is TGTGCCTGGAGTCTGACAAGGGCCTACGAGCAGTACTTC.

The chain carries TRBV7-7 and TRBJ2-2; D is unresolved. V was clipped by 2 bases and J by 2 bases, with 6 bases between them. Germline assignment: CDR1 SSHAT and CDR2 FNYEAQ (reference sequence). The CDR3 is 14 residues long. This chain's CDR3 is CASSLSSNTGELFF. The CDR3 nucleotides are TGTGCCAGCAGCTTATCCTCCAACACCGGGGAGCTGTTTTTT.

The chain links TRBV11-2 to TRBJ1-5; no firm D call. CDR1 and CDR2 from the germline V gene are SGHAT and FQNNGV. The CDR3 is 15 amino acids. V lost 2 bases to trimming and J lost 2 bases, with 10 bases between them. The CDR3 is CASSLTDGGNQPQHF. In DNA form, the CDR3 reads TGTGCCAGCAGCTTAACCGACGGCGGCAATCAGCCCCAGCATTTT.

This chain connects TRBV2 to TRBJ2-7; the match to TRBD1 covers 9 bases. V lost 2 bases and J lost 4; bases outside the gene matches: 9. The CDR3 sequence is 16 residues long. Germline loops: CDR1 SNHLY, CDR2 FYNNEI. The CDR3 region has the DNA TGTGCCAGCAGTGAAAAGCCGTACAGGGGGCTATACGAGCAGTACTTC. Protein: CASSEKPYRGLYEQYF.

The rearrangement links TRBV10-3 to TRBJ2-7; D is possibly TRBD1 (6 bases). With 7 bases removed from V and 0 bases from J, the gap between germline ends came to 16 bases. CDR1 ENHRY and CDR2 SYGVKD come from the germline V gene. This CDR3 contains 15 residues. CDR3 residues: CAITDNRVSSYEQYF. The CDR3 DNA follows: TGTGCCATCACTGATAACAGGGTGAGCTCCTACGAGCAGTACTTC.

The chain has TRBV7-9 and TRBJ1-2, with TRBD1 matching over 9 bases. The germline V gene has CDR1 SEHNR and CDR2 FQNEAQ (reference sequence). This CDR3 is 14 amino acids long. V was clipped by 4 bases and J by 6 bases; unmatched bases: 6. CDR3 DNA sequence: TGTGCCAGCAGCTGGGGGGACAGGGTGAATGGCTACACCTTC. It specifies CASSWGDRVNGYTF.

This chain uses TRBV28 with TRBJ1-2; D gene ambiguous. The CDR3 length is 13 residues. The V end was cut by 5 bases, the J end by 7 bases, with 14 bases between. In germline, CDR1 is MDHEN, CDR2 SYDVKM. CDR3: CASSPAFGIGYTF. CDR3 in DNA: TGTGCCAGCAGTCCTGCTTTTGGGATTGGCTACACCTTC.

The rearrangement joins TRBV2 to TRBJ1-1, with D maybe TRBD1 (6 bases). Germline V gives CDR1 SNHLY, CDR2 FYNNEI. The ends were cut back, 7 bases at V and 2 bases at J, with 11 bases in the middle. The CDR3 is 13 amino acids. The CDR3 sequence is CASKGTKNTEAFF. CDR3 nucleotides: TGTGCCAGCAAAGGGACAAAAAACACTGAAGCTTTCTTT.

The chain couples TRBV10-3 to TRBJ1-3; TRBD1 aligns across 7 bases. Germline-derived CDR1 and CDR2 are ENHRY and SYGVKD. The CDR3 sequence is 15 residues long. V shed 2 bases, J shed 2 bases, and the junction held 3 bases outside the gene matches. DNA for the CDR3: TGTGCCATCAGTGAGGCAGGGACAGCTGGAAACACCATATATTTT. This encodes CAISEAGTAGNTIYF.